The 6 T cell receptor beta chains below were found in one sample sequenced in a study of T cell repertoires in cytomegalovirus infection. TCRdb analysed the reads with MiXCR anew, one entry per CDR3 protein. This sample has around 500,000 distinct CDR3 sequences, with under 55% found just once. These receptors have no identified antigens. The sequences come from cultured PBMCs, collected from culture after CMV antigen stimulation. The receptors derive from a human donor in good health (CMV status not recorded). Some clones in this sample may be carry-over from other donors' samples.

The chain combines TRBV6-6 with TRBJ1-5; the match to TRBD1 covers 10 bases. Germline lookup yields CDR1 MNHNY and CDR2 SVGAGI (reference sequence). The trim removed 6 bases at V and 7 bases at J, leaving 6 bases unmatched. The CDR3 contains 14 residues. The CDR3 is CASRRQGANQPQHF. Written as DNA, the CDR3 is TGTGCCAGCAGGAGACAGGGGGCGAACCAGCCCCAGCATTTT.

V and J are TRBV4-3 and TRBJ2-3; 8 bases fit TRBD1. Germline values: CDR1 LGHNA, CDR2 YSLEER. V lost 5 bases to trimming and J lost 7 bases; unmatched junction nucleotides: 14. This CDR3 contains 16 residues. This CDR3 is CASSGTGDKGGNTQYF. The CDR3, as DNA: TGCGCCAGCAGCGGGACAGGAGACAAGGGTGGGAATACGCAGTATTTT.

This clonotype turned up a few times. J is TRBJ2-3 and V is TRBV13; 7 bases map to TRBD2. The CDR3 is 14 amino acids. The V and J ends lost 5 bases and 4 bases, in that order; junction bases with no gene match: 6. Germline CDR1 PRHDT, CDR2 FYEKMQ (reference sequence). CDR3 DNA sequence: TGTGCCAGCAGCCCGATGGGAGGGGCAGATACGCAGTATTTT. It specifies CASSPMGGADTQYF.

The rearrangement uses TRBV18 and TRBJ2-3; D is possibly TRBD2 (5 bases). V lost 2 bases, J lost 5 bases, and 14 bases lay in between. This CDR3 region has 15 residues. Germline V CDR1 and CDR2: KGHSH, LQKENI. The DNA for the CDR3 is TGTGCCAGCTCACCAGTGGGGATCCGGGGAGATACGCAGTATTTT. Its protein is CASSPVGIRGDTQYF.

The chain recombines TRBV3-1 with TRBJ1-2; the match to TRBD1 covers 12 bases. CDR3 length: 16 residues. Germline trimming cut 4 bases from V and 0 bases from J; bases unmatched to any gene: 3. CDR1 is LGHDT and CDR2 is YNNKEL in the germline V gene (reference sequence). For the CDR3, the DNA is TGTGCCAGCAGCCGGGACAGGGGGCCTCCTAACTATGGCTACACCTTC. As protein: CASSRDRGPPNYGYTF.

This clonotype appeared once. The chain recombines TRBV28 with TRBJ1-6; D gene uncertain. Germline V gene sequence: CDR1 MDHEN, CDR2 SYDVKM. The CDR3 sequence is 15 residues long. V shed 1 base and J shed 7 bases, with 11 bases lying between them. In nucleotides, the CDR3 is TGTGCCAGCAGTTTATTGGTACGGAAGAATTCACCCCTCCACTTT. It specifies CASSLLVRKNSPLHF.